Reported below is one T cell receptor (beta chain). Its antigen is currently not known. Qualities for individual bases were not recorded, and no much larger clone is one base off. From the germline V gene (reference sequence), CDR1 is LNHNV and CDR2 is YYDKDF. The CDR3, from cysteine to phenylalanine, totals 15 residues. Kept here is only the CDR3 DNA, which spans 45 bases and is read in frame from base 1. The V end loses 1 base and the J end loses 0 bases, and a stretch of 9 bases separates them. The record originates from a study of response to subunit inactivated influenza vaccine (dated by TCRdb to the late 2010s). About the full investigation: To follow how T cells responded to a trivalent subunit inactivated influenza vaccine, the researchers relied on deep quantitative profiling of the T cell receptor repertoire.

Library preparation employed RT-PCR. Sequenced using an Illumina HiSeq 2500. The public reads were reprocessed in TCRdb via fastp at Q25 and MiXCR, keeping in-frame beta chains. Duplicate CDR3 protein sequences are folded into a single record with the most common DNA and genes. A total of approximately 520,000 distinct CDR3 sequences appear in this sample, 16% of them only once. Less than 4% of the sample is taken by the ten largest. General conclusions and limits of the study: The authors suggested that each seasonal influenza vaccination may recruit only a limited number of new T cells.

This clonotype was sampled from a man between 50 and 70 years old who received an inactivated influenza vaccine. Donor details come from another sample of the same person, matched by shared clones. This specimen consisted of CD4+ T cells sorted from PBMCs, obtained less than 30 months after vaccination. The chain links TRBV15 with TRBJ1-1; no D gene call is confident. The CDR3 reads as follows: CATSRGPGMNTEAFF. Read as DNA, the sequence is TGTGCCACCAGCAGAGGTCCAGGAATGAACACTGAAGCTTTCTTT.